This T cell receptor beta chain was sequenced in a study of blood T cells in healthy people across ages. With respect to this clonotype: The antigen remains undetermined.

Study-wide points: Reliance upon unsorted PBMCs precluded definitive naive versus antigen-experienced comparison. Changes in expanded clonotypes were possibly confounded, as the CMV status of donors was unknown.

For the second PCR, which ran for about 6 to 11 cycles, a sample-barcoded 5' primer and a J-beta primer mix were used. CDR3-containing paired-end reads numbering at least 2.5 million came from each sample. TCRdb re-analysed the 5' RACE reads in MiXCR, keeping a single row per CDR3 protein. The data contain 1,500,000 or so distinct CDR3 sequences, approximately 63% of them singletons. Donation came from healthy Caucasian individuals in Russia who were aged about 6 to 90. V was trimmed by 7 bases and J by 8 bases, leaving 25 bases between them. The CDR3 consists of 16 residues. The receptor was derived from a man younger than 35 in good health. The sample was blood. The chain couples TRBV12-3 or TRBV12-4 to TRBJ2-3, with D possibly TRBD2 on 7 matching bases. In nucleotides, the CDR3 is TGTGCCAGCACCGCGGAGGGAGGGGGTCCTCTTGGTACGCAGTATTTT. Translation gives CASTAEGGGPLGTQYF.